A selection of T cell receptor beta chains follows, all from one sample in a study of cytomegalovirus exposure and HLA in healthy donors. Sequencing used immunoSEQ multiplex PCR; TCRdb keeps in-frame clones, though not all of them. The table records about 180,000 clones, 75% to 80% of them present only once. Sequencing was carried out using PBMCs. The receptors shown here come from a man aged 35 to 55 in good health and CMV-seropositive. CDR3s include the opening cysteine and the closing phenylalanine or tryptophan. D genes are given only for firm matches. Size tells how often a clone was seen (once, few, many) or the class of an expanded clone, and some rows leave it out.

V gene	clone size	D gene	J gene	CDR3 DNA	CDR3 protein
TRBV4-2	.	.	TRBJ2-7	TGTGCCAGCAGCCCAGCAGGAGGATCCTACGAGCAGTACTTC	CASSPAGGSYEQYF
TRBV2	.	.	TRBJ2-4	TGTGCCAGCAGGCGGCTAGGAATGGTAAAAAACATTCAGTACTTC	CASRRLGMVKNIQYF
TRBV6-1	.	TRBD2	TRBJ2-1	TGTGCCAGCAGTACGCTAGCGGGAGGTTACAATGAGCAGTTCTTC	CASSTLAGGYNEQFF
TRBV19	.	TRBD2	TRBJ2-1	TGTGCCAGTAGTCTAATAGCGGGAGGGCCGGGCAATGAGCAGTTCTTC	CASSLIAGGPGNEQFF
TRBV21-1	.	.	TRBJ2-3	TGTGCCAGCAGCAAGGGGACTAGCGGGACAGATACGCAGTATTTT	CASSKGTSGTDTQYF
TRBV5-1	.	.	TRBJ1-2	TGCGCCAGCAACAGGGAAGGGTTCGGCTACACCTTC	CASNREGFGYTF
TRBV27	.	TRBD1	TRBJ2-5	TGTGCCAGCAGTGACAGGGGACCTCAAGAGACCCAGTACTTC	CASSDRGPQETQYF
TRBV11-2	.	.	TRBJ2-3	TGTGCCAGCAGCCAGGACATGGCCACAGATACGCAGTATTTT	CASSQDMATDTQYF
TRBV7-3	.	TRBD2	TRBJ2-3	TGTGCCAGCAGCCCGAAAGGGACTAGGACAGATACGCAGTATTTT	CASSPKGTRTDTQYF
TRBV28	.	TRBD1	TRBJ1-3	TGTGCCAGCAGTTTCCCAGGGGGCTCTGGAAACACCATATATTTT	CASSFPGGSGNTIYF
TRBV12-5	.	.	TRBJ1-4	TGTGCTAGTGGTTTGGCAGGTGAAAAACTGTTTTTT	CASGLAGEKLFF
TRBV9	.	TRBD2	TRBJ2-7	TGTGCCAGCAGCGTAGGGCTAGCGGAGTCCTACGAGCAGTACTTC	CASSVGLAESYEQYF
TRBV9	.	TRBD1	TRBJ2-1	TGTGCCAGCAGCCCCATGACAGGGGGCTGGAATGAGCAGTTCTTC	CASSPMTGGWNEQFF
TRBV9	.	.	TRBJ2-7	TGTGCCAGCAGCCAGGGGGGCGGCCCCTACGAGCAGTACTTC	CASSQGGGPYEQYF
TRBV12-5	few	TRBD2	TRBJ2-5	TGTGCTAGTGGTTTAAGCGGGAGGGTTGAGACCCAGTACTTC	CASGLSGRVETQYF
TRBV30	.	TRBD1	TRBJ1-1	TGTGCCTGGGCTTTACAGGGGAATACTGAAGCTTTCTTT	CAWALQGNTEAFF
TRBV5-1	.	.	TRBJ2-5	TGCGCCAGCAGCTTGGGGGCGCAGAAACAAGAGACCCAGTACTTC	CASSLGAQKQETQYF
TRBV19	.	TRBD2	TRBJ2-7	TGTGCCAGTAGTGCCACTAGCGGGGGCTCCTACGAGCAGTACTTC	CASSATSGGSYEQYF